Listed here are 8 T cell receptor beta chains from one sample, sequenced in a study of T cell repertoires in cytomegalovirus infection. TCRdb called the reads again in MiXCR, with one record for every CDR3 protein. The data show roughly 310,000 distinct CDR3 sequences, roughly 15% seen once. Sequencing was performed on PBMCs. The receptor set was obtained from a human donor in good health (CMV status not recorded). Some clones in this sample may be carry-over from other donors' samples.

V is TRBV12-5 and J is TRBJ2-3; 11 nucleotides agree with TRBD2. V was clipped by 0 bases and J by 2 bases; unmatched bases: 7. Per germline, CDR1 LGHNT and CDR2 FRNRAP. The CDR3 totals 18 residues. The CDR3 spells CASGLVGLAGGFTDTQYF. CDR3 DNA: TGTGCTAGTGGTTTGGTAGGGCTAGCGGGGGGCTTCACAGATACGCAGTATTTT.

This rearrangement joins TRBV20-1 to TRBJ2-5; weak D call: TRBD2 (6 bases). V lost 4 bases and J 5 bases, leaving 23 bases between the germline ends. CDR1 and CDR2 (germline): DFQATT, SNEGSKA (reference sequence). This CDR3 is 16 amino acids long. In DNA, the CDR3 is TGCAGTGCTACCACTCAGTGGGTAGCGGAGCTCGAGACCCAGTACTTC. As protein: CSATTQWVAELETQYF.

There are a few counts of this clonotype. This chain links TRBV27 with TRBJ2-2; D may correspond to TRBD1 or TRBD2 (6 bases each). CDR3 length equals 21 residues. Between the trimmed V and J ends, which lost 4 bases and 0 bases, there was a span of 27 bases. Germline lookup yields CDR1 MNHEY and CDR2 SMNVEV (reference sequence). CDR3 nucleotides: TGTGCCAGCAGTTACCCGAGGCTCCGGGGGCGAAATGGACCGAACACCGGGGAGCTGTTTTTT. Amino acids: CASSYPRLRGRNGPNTGELFF.

This clonotype was detected many times. This rearrangement joins TRBV7-2 to TRBJ2-5, with 9 bases matching TRBD2. V lost 3 bases and J lost 1; bases outside the gene matches: 3. The CDR3 has 15 residues. Per the germline V gene, CDR1 is SGHTA and CDR2 is FQGNSA. The CDR3 loop reads CASSLASGVQETQYF. The CDR3 DNA follows: TGTGCCAGCAGCTTGGCTAGCGGGGTCCAAGAGACCCAGTACTTC. Full variable domain (remainder filled in from reference TRBV7-2 and TRBJ2-5): GAGVSQSPSNKVTEKGKDVELRCDPISGHTALYWYRQSLGQGLEFLIYFQGNSAPDKSGLPSDRFSAERTGGSVSTLTIQRTQQEDSAVYLCASSLASGVQETQYFGPGTRLLVL.

This clonotype appeared many times. The chain joins TRBV7-2 to TRBJ2-1, with D tentatively TRBD2 (6 bases). CDR1 SGHTA and CDR2 FQGNSA come from the germline V gene. The CDR3 is 17 residues long. V was shortened by 1 base and J by 5 bases, with 18 bases between the two germline ends. The DNA of the CDR3 is TGTGCCAGCAGCTTAGTTGGGGGGTTATCGCGTGACAATGAGCAGTTCTTC. Its translation: CASSLVGGLSRDNEQFF.

The chain carries TRBV27 and TRBJ2-7, with 10 bases fitting TRBD1. Germline lookup yields CDR1 MNHEY and CDR2 SMNVEV (reference sequence). The CDR3 length is 15 residues. V shed 5 bases, J shed 7 bases, and the junction held 11 bases outside the gene matches. CDR3 bases: TGTGCCAGCAGTCCCCAACCGGGACAGGGGCTTGAGCAGTACTTC. This sequence encodes CASSPQPGQGLEQYF.

This clonotype came up a few times. The chain has TRBV28 and TRBJ1-2; 10 bases are a match to TRBD1. The germline CDR1 and CDR2 sequences are MDHEN and SYDVKM. This CDR3 has 15 residues. Unmatched junction bases numbered 8, after V lost 6 bases and J lost 4 bases. The CDR3 sequence: CASRPGTGEPYGYTF. CDR3 DNA sequence: TGTGCCAGCAGGCCCGGGACAGGGGAACCCTATGGCTACACCTTC.

This clonotype appeared many times. The chain combines TRBV7-2 with TRBJ1-4; D possibly corresponds to TRBD1 (5 bases). Germline CDR1 is SGHTA and CDR2 is FQGNSA. Between the trimmed V and J ends, which lost 5 bases and 6 bases, there was a span of 10 bases. The CDR3 length is 13 residues. DNA for the CDR3: TGTGCCAGCAGCCAAGGGGTGGATGAAAAACTGTTTTTT. It encodes CASSQGVDEKLFF.